These 12 T cell receptor beta chains originate from one sample sequenced in a study of blood T cell repertoires in COVID-19. Method: immunoSEQ multiplex PCR; TCRdb's copy keeps in-frame clones and lacks some. This table has about 150,000 clones, roughly 88% appearing once. Sequenced input: peripheral blood. These receptor sequences come from a woman in her sixties with COVID-19, enrolled during active disease.

CDR3 protein: CASSLFQGGTGQPQHF. In nucleotides, the CDR3 is TGTGCCAGCAGCTTGTTTCAGGGCGGCACGGGTCAGCCCCAGCATTTT. This rearrangement joins TRBV5-5 to TRBJ1-5; D possibly corresponds to TRBD1 (5 bases). Per germline, CDR1 SGHKS and CDR2 YYEKEE (reference sequence). The V end lost 1 base, the J end lost 6 bases, and 17 bases lay between the germline ends. The CDR3 runs 16 residues.

The rearrangement links TRBV6-5 to TRBJ1-6; D gene uncertain. From germline, CDR1 is MNHEY and CDR2 SVGAGI. This CDR3 is built from 14 residues. Trimming removed 5 bases from V and 0 bases from J, with 5 bases in between. CDR3 DNA sequence: TGTGCCAGCAGTAAGAGCTCCTATAATTCACCCCTCCACTTT. Protein sequence: CASSKSSYNSPLHF.

The V gene is TRBV3-1 (or the pseudogene TRBV3-2), the J gene TRBJ2-1; 10 bases are shared with TRBD2. CDR1 and CDR2 (germline): LGHDT, YNNKEL (reference sequence). The CDR3 is made up of 18 amino acids. Trimming took 1 base from V and 0 from J; bases not matched to a gene: 6. CDR3 loop: CASSQGLAGALSYNEQFF. In DNA form, the CDR3 reads TGTGCCAGCAGCCAAGGGCTAGCGGGGGCCCTCTCCTACAATGAGCAGTTCTTC.

The chain links TRBV15 to TRBJ1-1; D is undetermined. V was clipped by 4 bases and J by 0 bases, with 9 bases between them. The CDR3 consists of 14 residues. The germline V gene has CDR1 LNHNV and CDR2 YYDKDF (reference sequence). The CDR3 coding sequence is TGTGCCACCAGCATCGGCGGGATGAACACTGAAGCTTTCTTT. It is translated as CATSIGGMNTEAFF.

The J gene is TRBJ2-5, the V gene TRBV2; TRBD2 matches at 8 bases. Germline lookup yields CDR1 SNHLY and CDR2 FYNNEI. The CDR3 has 14 amino acids. The V and J ends lost 6 bases and 9 bases, in that order; junction bases with no gene match: 12. The CDR3 DNA reads TGTGCCAGCAGCGGCGGGGGGCTGGGCAGGTCCCAGTACTTC. Protein product: CASSGGGLGRSQYF.

V is TRBV5-1 and J is TRBJ2-7; D possibly corresponds to TRBD2 (7 bases). The CDR3 contains 19 residues. Trimming took off 0 bases at V and 5 bases at J, with 27 bases between the two ends. Germline CDR1 reads SGHRS; CDR2 reads YFSETQ. This chain's CDR3 is CASSLVVLGGGPILHEQYF. The CDR3 bases are TGCGCCAGCAGCTTGGTCGTTCTCGGCGGGGGCCCCATCCTCCACGAGCAGTACTTC.

The CDR3 is CASSSGTGGRETQYF. CDR3 in DNA: TGTGCCAGTAGTAGCGGGACAGGGGGCCGGGAGACCCAGTACTTC. V and J are TRBV19 and TRBJ2-5; TRBD1 matches 12 bases. Trimming at V came to 4 bases and at J to 5 bases, leaving 5 bases not matched to a gene. This CDR3 region has 15 residues. Germline V CDR1 and CDR2: LNHDA, SQIVND (reference sequence).

This clone was observed a handful of times. The chain uses TRBV18 and TRBJ1-1; the match to TRBD1 covers 7 bases. This CDR3 has 15 amino acids. Trimming cost V 2 bases and J 2 bases; bases outside gene matches: 5. The germline V gene has CDR1 KGHSH and CDR2 LQKENI. The DNA for the CDR3 is TGTGCCAGCTCACCATTTACAGGGGACAACACTGAAGCTTTCTTT. This gives the protein CASSPFTGDNTEAFF.

This clone has only a few counts. The chain links TRBV11-3 to TRBJ2-1; D might be TRBD2 (5 bases). V lost 2 bases and J 9 bases, leaving 8 bases between the germline ends. The CDR3 extends over 12 amino acids. Germline loops: CDR1 SGHNT, CDR2 YENEEA. The CDR3 sequence: CASSLPSTEQFF. In nucleotides, the CDR3 is TGTGCCAGCAGCTTACCTAGCACTGAGCAGTTCTTC.

This clone was detected only a few times. V and J are TRBV6-5 and TRBJ2-7, with D possibly matching TRBD1 (5 bases). The CDR3 is 13 amino acids. Germline lookup yields CDR1 MNHEY and CDR2 SVGAGI. V was clipped by 7 bases and J by 3 bases, with 13 bases between them. The CDR3 protein is CASNEGDSYEQYF. The CDR3 region has the DNA TGTGCCAGCAACGAAGGAGACAGCTACGAGCAGTACTTC.

The chain joins TRBV7-3 to TRBJ2-5; no firm D call. The ends were cut back, 4 bases at V and 1 base at J, with 7 bases in the middle. This CDR3 is 13 amino acids long. Germline V CDR1 and CDR2: SGHTA, FQGTGA. Written as DNA, the CDR3 is TGTGCCAGCAGCTCCCATCCCCAAGAGACCCAGTACTTC. Amino acids: CASSSHPQETQYF. The full variable domain, rest sourced from reference TRBV7-3 and TRBJ2-5, is GAGVSQTPSNKVTEKGKYVELRCDPISGHTALYWYRQSLGQGPEFLIYFQGTGAADDSGLPNDRFFAVRPEGSVSTLKIQRTERGDSAVYLCASSSHPQETQYFGPGTRLLVL.

V gene TRBV7-2 combines with J gene TRBJ1-6; D possibly corresponds to TRBD1 (5 bases). V lost 5 bases and J lost 14, with 16 bases in between. The germline V gene encodes CDR1 SGHTA and CDR2 FQGNSA. This CDR3 is 13 amino acids long. The CDR3 coding sequence is TGTGCCAGCAGCCTTACCGGGGGACTAGCCCTCCACTTT. Encoded protein: CASSLTGGLALHF.